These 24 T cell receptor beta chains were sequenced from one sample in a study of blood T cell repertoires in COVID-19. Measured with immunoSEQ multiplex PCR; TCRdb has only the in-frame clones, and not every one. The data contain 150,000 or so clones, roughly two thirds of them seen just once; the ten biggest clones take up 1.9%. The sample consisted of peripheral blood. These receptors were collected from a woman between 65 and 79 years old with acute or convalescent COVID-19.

The DNA for the CDR3 is TGTGCCAGCCGGGACACCGACTATGGCTACACCTTC. Translation: CASRDTDYGYTF. The gene calls are TRBV19 and TRBJ1-2; a weak D match, TRBD1 (6 bases). Germline V gene sequence: CDR1 LNHDA, CDR2 SQIVND (reference sequence). V was clipped by 9 bases and J by 3 bases, with 11 bases between them. This CDR3 contains 12 residues.

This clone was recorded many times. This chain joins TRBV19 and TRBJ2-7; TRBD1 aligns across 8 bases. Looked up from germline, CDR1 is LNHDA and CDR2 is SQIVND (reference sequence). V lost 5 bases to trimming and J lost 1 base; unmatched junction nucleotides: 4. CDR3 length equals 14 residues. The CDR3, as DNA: TGTGCCAGTAGTCCCGGGACAGGTTCCTACGAGCAGTACTTC. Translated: CASSPGTGSYEQYF. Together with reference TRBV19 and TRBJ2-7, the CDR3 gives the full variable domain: DGGITQSPKYLFRKEGQNVTLSCEQNLNHDAMYWYRQDPGQGLRLIYYSQIVNDFQKGDIAEGYSVSREKKESFPLTVTSAQKNPTAFYLCASSPGTGSYEQYFGPGTRLTVT.

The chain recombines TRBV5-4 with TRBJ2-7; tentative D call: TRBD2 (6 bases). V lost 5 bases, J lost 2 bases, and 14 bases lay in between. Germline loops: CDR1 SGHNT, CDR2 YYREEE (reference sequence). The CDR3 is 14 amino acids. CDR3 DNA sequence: TGTGCCAGCAGTCGCGTGACTAGTCCCTACGAGCAGTACTTC. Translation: CASSRVTSPYEQYF.

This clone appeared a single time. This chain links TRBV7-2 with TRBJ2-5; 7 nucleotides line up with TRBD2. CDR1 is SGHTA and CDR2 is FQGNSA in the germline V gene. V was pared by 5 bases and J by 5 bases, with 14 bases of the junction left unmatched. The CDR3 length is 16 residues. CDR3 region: CASSHPMGLFGETQYF. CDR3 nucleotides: TGTGCCAGCAGCCACCCTATGGGACTATTCGGGGAGACCCAGTACTTC.

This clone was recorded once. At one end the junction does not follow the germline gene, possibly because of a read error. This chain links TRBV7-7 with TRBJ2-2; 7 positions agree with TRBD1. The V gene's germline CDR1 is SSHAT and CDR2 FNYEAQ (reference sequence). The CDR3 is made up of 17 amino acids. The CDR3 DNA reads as TGTGCTAGCAGCCCCAGGTTGGAGACAGGGCGGACCGGGGAGCTGTTTTTT. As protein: CASSPRLETGRTGELFF.

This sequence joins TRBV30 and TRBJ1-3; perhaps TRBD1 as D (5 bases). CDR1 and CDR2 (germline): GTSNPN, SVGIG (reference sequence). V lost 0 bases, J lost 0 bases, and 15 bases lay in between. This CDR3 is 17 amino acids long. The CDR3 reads CAWSVSKQTDSGNTIYF. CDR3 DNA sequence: TGTGCCTGGAGTGTATCTAAACAGACAGACTCTGGAAACACCATATATTTT.

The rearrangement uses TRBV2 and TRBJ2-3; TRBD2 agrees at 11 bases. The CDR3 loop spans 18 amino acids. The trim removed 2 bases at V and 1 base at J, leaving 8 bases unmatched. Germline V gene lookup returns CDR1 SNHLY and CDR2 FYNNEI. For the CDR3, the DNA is TGTGCCAGCAGTGAATCCCTTTGGGGACTAGCGGGCACAGATACGCAGTATTTT. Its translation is CASSESLWGLAGTDTQYF.

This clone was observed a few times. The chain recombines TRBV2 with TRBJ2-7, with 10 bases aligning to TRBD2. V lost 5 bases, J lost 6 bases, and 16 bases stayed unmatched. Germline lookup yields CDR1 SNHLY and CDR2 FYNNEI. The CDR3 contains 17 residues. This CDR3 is CASSRQGPGTSVSEQYF. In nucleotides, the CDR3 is TGTGCCAGCAGTAGACAGGGTCCCGGGACTAGCGTTTCCGAGCAGTACTTC. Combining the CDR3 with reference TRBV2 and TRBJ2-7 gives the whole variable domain EPEVTQTPSHQVTQMGQEVILRCVPISNHLYFYWYRQILGQKVEFLVSFYNNEISEKSEIFDDQFSVERPDGSNFTLKIRSTKLEDSAMYFCASSRQGPGTSVSEQYFGPGTRLTVT.

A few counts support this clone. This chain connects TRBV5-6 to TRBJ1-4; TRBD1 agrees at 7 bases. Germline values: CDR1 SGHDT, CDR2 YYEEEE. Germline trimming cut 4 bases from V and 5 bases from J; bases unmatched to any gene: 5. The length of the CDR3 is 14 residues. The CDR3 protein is CASSRDSRNEKLFF. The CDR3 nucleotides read TGTGCCAGCAGCCGGGACAGCAGAAATGAAAAACTGTTTTTT.

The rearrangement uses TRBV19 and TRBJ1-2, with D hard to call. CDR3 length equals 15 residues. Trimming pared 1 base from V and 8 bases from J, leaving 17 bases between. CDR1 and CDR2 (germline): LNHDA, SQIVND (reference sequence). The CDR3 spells CASSIGSGSLEGYTF. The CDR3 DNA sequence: TGTGCCAGTAGTATAGGAAGTGGCTCCCTTGAAGGCTACACCTTC.

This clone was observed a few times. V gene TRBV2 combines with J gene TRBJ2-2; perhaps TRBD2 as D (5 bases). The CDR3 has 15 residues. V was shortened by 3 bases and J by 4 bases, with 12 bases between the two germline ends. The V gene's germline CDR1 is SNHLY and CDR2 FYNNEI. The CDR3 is CASSDDGVFTGELFF. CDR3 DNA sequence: TGTGCCAGCAGTGACGACGGGGTGTTCACCGGGGAGCTGTTTTTT.

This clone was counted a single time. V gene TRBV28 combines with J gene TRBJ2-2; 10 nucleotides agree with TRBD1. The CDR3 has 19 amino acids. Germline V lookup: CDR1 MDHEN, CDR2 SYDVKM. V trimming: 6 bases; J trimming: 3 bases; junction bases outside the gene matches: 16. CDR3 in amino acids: CASSLEPGQGTSDTGELFF. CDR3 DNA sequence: TGTGCCAGCAGCCTGGAACCGGGACAGGGGACCAGTGACACCGGGGAGCTGTTTTTT.

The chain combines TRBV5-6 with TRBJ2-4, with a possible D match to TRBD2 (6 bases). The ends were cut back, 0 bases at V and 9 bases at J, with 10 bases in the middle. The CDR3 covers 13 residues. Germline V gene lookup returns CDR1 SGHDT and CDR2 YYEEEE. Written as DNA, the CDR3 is TGTGCCAGCAGCTTGGGGCGGGGTGGCATTCAGTACTTC. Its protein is CASSLGRGGIQYF.

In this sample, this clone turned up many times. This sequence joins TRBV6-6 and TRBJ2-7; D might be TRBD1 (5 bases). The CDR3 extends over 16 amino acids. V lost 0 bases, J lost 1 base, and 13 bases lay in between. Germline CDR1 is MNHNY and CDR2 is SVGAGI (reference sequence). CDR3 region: CASSYSSTAASYEQYF. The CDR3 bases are TGTGCCAGCAGTTACTCTTCGACAGCCGCTTCCTACGAGCAGTACTTC.

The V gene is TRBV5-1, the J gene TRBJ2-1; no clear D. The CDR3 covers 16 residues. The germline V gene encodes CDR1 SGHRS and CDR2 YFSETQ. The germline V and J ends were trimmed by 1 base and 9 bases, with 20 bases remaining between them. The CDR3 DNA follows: TGCGCCAGCAGCTTGACTGCGACTTCCCGCGGCGGTGAGCAGTTCTTC. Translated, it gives CASSLTATSRGGEQFF.

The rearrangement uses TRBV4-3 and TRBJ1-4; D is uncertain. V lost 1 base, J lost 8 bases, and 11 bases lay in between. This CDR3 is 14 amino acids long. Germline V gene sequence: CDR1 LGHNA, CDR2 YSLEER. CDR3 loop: CASSQGRREEKLFF. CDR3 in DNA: TGCGCCAGCAGCCAAGGAAGACGGGAGGAAAAACTGTTTTTT.

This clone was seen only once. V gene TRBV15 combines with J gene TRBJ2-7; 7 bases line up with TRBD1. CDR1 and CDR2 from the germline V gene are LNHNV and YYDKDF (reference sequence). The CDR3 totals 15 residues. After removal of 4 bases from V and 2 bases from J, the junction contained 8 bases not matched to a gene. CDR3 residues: CATSKARGLTYEQYF. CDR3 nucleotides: TGTGCCACCAGCAAAGCAAGGGGGCTGACCTACGAGCAGTACTTC.

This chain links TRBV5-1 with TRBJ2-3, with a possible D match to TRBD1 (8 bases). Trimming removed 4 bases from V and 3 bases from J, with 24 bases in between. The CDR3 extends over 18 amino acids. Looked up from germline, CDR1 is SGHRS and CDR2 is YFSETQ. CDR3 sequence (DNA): TGCGCCAGCAGCCATAGCGGGCAGGGGGCTAGGGAAACAGATACGCAGTATTTT. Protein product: CASSHSGQGARETDTQYF.

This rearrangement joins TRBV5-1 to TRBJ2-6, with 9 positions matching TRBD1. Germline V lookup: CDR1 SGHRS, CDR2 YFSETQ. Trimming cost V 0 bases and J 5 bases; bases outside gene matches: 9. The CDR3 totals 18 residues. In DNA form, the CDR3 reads TGCGCCAGCAGCTTGGGGGGAACTGGACAGGGGAGGGCCAACGTCCTGACTTTC. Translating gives CASSLGGTGQGRANVLTF.

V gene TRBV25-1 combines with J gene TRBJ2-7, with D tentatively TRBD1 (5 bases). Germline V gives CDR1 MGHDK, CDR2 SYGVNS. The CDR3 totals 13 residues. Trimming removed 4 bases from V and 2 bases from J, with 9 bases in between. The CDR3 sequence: CASSAAGPYEQYF. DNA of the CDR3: TGTGCCAGCAGTGCAGCAGGGCCCTACGAGCAGTACTTC.

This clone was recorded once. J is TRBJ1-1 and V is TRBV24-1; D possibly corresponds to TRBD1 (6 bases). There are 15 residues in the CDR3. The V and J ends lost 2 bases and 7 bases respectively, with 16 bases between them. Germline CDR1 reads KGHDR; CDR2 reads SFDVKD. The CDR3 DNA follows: TGTGCCACCAGTGATTCTTCAGGGGCGCATGATGAAGCTTTCTTT. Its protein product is CATSDSSGAHDEAFF.

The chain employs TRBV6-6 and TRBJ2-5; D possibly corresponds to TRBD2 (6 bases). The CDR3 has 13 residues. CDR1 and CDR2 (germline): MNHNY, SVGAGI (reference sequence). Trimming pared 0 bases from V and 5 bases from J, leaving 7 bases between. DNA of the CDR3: TGTGCCAGCAGTTACTCGGAGGGGGAGACCCAGTACTTC. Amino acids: CASSYSEGETQYF.

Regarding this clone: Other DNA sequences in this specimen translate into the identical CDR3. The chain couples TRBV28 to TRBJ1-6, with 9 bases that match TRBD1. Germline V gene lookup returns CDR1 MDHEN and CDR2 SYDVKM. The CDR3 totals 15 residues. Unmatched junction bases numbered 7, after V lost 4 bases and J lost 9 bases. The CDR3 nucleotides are TGTGCCAGCAGTTCGGGGACAGGGAAGATTTCACCCCTCCACTTT. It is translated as CASSSGTGKISPLHF.

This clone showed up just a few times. CDR3 residues: CASSYAGNQPQHF. The CDR3 DNA reads as TGTGCCAGCAGTTACGCAGGCAATCAGCCCCAGCATTTT. The chain uses TRBV12-3 or TRBV12-4 and TRBJ1-5; D call uncertain. The CDR3 is made up of 13 amino acids. V dropped 4 bases and J dropped 2 bases, with 6 bases sitting between them.